Shown below are 15 T cell receptor beta chains from a single sample sequenced in a study of blood T cell repertoires in COVID-19. Using immunoSEQ multiplex PCR, the repertoire was profiled, and TCRdb retains in-frame clones only, with some absent. The sample carries some 250,000 clones, 80% to 85% recorded once. The specimen was peripheral blood. These receptors originate from a woman between 18 and 29 years old with acute or convalescent COVID-19.

The chain links TRBV6-5 to TRBJ1-6; D might be TRBD1 (6 bases). V dropped 0 bases and J dropped 8 bases, with 11 bases sitting between them. The CDR3 extends over 15 amino acids. CDR1 is MNHEY and CDR2 is SVGAGI in the germline V gene. The CDR3 loop is CASSYSTGRDSPLHF. CDR3 nucleotides: TGTGCCAGCAGTTACTCGACAGGTCGGGATTCACCCCTCCACTTT.

This rearrangement joins TRBV27 to TRBJ1-1, with TRBD1 matching 8 bases. V dropped 2 bases and J dropped 5; count of bases not matched to a gene: 4. Germline assignment: CDR1 MNHEY and CDR2 SMNVEV (reference sequence). The CDR3 length is 14 residues. The CDR3 DNA sequence: TGTGCCAGCAGTTTAAACAGGGGGTTTACTGAAGCTTTCTTT. Its translation: CASSLNRGFTEAFF.

With regard to this clone: Distinct nucleotide sequences in the sample also encode this CDR3. This chain links TRBV5-1 with TRBJ2-5; no definite D call. The germline gives CDR1 SGHRS, CDR2 YFSETQ. This CDR3 comprises 13 residues. V lost 5 bases, J lost 1 base, and 9 bases lay in between. CDR3 residues: CASRTGTQETQYF. The CDR3 coding sequence is TGCGCCAGCAGGACTGGAACCCAAGAGACCCAGTACTTC. The full variable domain, in which reference TRBV5-1 and TRBJ2-5 provide the parts outside the CDR3, is KAGVTQTPRYLIKTRGQQVTLSCSPISGHRSVSWYQQTPGQGLQFLFEYFSETQRNKGNFPGRFSGRQFSNSRSEMNVSTLELGDSALYLCASRTGTQETQYFGPGTRLLVL.

V gene TRBV29-1 combines with J gene TRBJ2-7, with 8 nucleotides matching TRBD1. The CDR3 has 12 amino acids. Trimming took 5 bases from V and 5 from J; bases not matched to a gene: 5. Germline V gene data show CDR1 as SQVTM and CDR2 as ANQGSEA. CDR3 loop: CSVHRGSNEQYF. The CDR3, as DNA: TGCAGCGTTCACAGGGGGTCCAACGAGCAGTACTTC.

This clone has more than one count but fewer than ten. V and J are TRBV27 and TRBJ2-1, with 9 bases that match TRBD2. V gave up 0 bases and J gave up 0 bases; unmatched junction bases: 9. CDR1 MNHEY and CDR2 SMNVEV come from the germline V gene (reference sequence). The CDR3 sequence is 19 residues long. The CDR3 DNA sequence: TGTGCCAGCAGTTTATCACCCCCCTTTAGCGGGAGCTCCTACAATGAGCAGTTCTTC. This encodes CASSLSPPFSGSSYNEQFF.

This chain joins TRBV6-5 and TRBJ2-7, with 8 positions matching TRBD1. This CDR3 is 15 amino acids long. CDR1 and CDR2 (germline): MNHEY, SVGAGI. V shed 5 bases, J shed 6 bases, and the junction held 12 bases outside the gene matches. In DNA, the CDR3 is TGTGCCAGCAGTCCCATCCGGGACAGGTTACTCGAGCAGTACTTC. Translated: CASSPIRDRLLEQYF.

The gene calls are TRBV4-3 and TRBJ1-2; 7 positions agree with TRBD1. Germline loops: CDR1 LGHNA, CDR2 YSLEER. The CDR3 sequence is 13 residues long. With V trimmed by 3 bases and J by 4 bases, 2 bases remained unmatched. The CDR3, as DNA: TGCGCCAGCAGCCAGACAGGGAGCTATGGCTACACCTTC. Protein: CASSQTGSYGYTF.

The V gene is TRBV30, the J gene TRBJ2-7; D possibly corresponds to TRBD1 (6 bases). The CDR3 is made up of 18 amino acids. Germline CDR1 is GTSNPN and CDR2 is SVGIG (reference sequence). V was trimmed by 0 bases and J by 2 bases, leaving 23 bases between them. The CDR3 DNA reads TGTGCCTGGAGTGTAGTTTTGGTTGGGCAGGGGCCCCCCTACGAGCAGTACTTC. As protein: CAWSVVLVGQGPPYEQYF. The whole variable domain, filled in from reference TRBV30 and TRBJ2-7, reads SQTIHQWPATLVQPVGSPLSLECTVEGTSNPNLYWYRQAAGRGLQLLFYSVGIGQISSEVPQNLSASRPQDRQFILSSKKLLLSDSGFYLCAWSVVLVGQGPPYEQYFGPGTRLTVT.

The J gene is TRBJ2-1, the V gene TRBV12-3 or TRBV12-4; no clear D. V lost 6 bases to trimming and J lost 7 bases, with 10 bases between them. This CDR3 has 12 amino acids. The CDR3 loop reads CASSLTRNEQFF. As DNA, the CDR3 is TGTGCCAGCAGCCTTACTCGGAATGAGCAGTTCTTC.

This chain links TRBV2 with TRBJ2-7, with D unresolved. Germline V CDR1 and CDR2: SNHLY, FYNNEI. Trimming cost V 4 bases and J 2 bases, with 12 bases left between them. This CDR3 is 14 amino acids long. The CDR3 protein is CASSATPTAYEQYF. CDR3 in DNA: TGTGCCAGCAGTGCGACACCCACGGCCTACGAGCAGTACTTC.

This clone appeared a few times. The chain recombines TRBV11-1 with TRBJ1-2; 8 bases map to TRBD1. Trimming removed 1 base from V and 4 bases from J; junction bases left unmatched: 5. CDR3 length: 15 residues. The V gene's germline CDR1 is SGHAT and CDR2 FQDESV (reference sequence). CDR3 amino acids: CASSLEGTGGYGYTF. Written as DNA, the CDR3 is TGTGCCAGCAGCTTAGAGGGCACAGGGGGCTATGGCTACACCTTC.

This clone was counted between two and nine times. V gene TRBV28 combines with J gene TRBJ1-1; the match to TRBD1 covers 8 bases. The J segment lost 4 bases and the V segment lost 4 bases, leaving 14 bases of the junction unmatched. Germline CDR1 and CDR2: MDHEN and SYDVKM. The CDR3 is 17 amino acids. CDR3 DNA sequence: TGTGCCAGCAGTTCCAGCTATAGGACAGGGAGAGGCACTGAAGCTTTCTTT. This codes for CASSSSYRTGRGTEAFF.

The V gene is TRBV28, the J gene TRBJ1-1; 7 nucleotides agree with TRBD1. The CDR3 is 14 amino acids. Trimming at V came to 5 bases and at J to 6 bases, leaving 9 bases not matched to a gene. Germline loops: CDR1 MDHEN, CDR2 SYDVKM. The CDR3 sequence: CASSPQGKYAEAFF. The CDR3 coding sequence is TGTGCCAGCAGTCCACAGGGGAAATATGCTGAAGCTTTCTTT.

This sequence joins TRBV2 and TRBJ2-2, with D perhaps matching TRBD2 (7 bases). V dropped 3 bases and J dropped 4 bases, with 12 bases sitting between them. From germline, CDR1 is SNHLY and CDR2 FYNNEI. There are 15 residues in the CDR3. CDR3: CASSDPGEGTGELFF. The DNA of the CDR3 is TGTGCCAGCAGTGATCCAGGGGAGGGCACCGGGGAGCTGTTTTTT.

The V call is TRBV7-9, the J call TRBJ2-1; 11 bases match TRBD2. The trim removed 4 bases at V and 5 bases at J, leaving 13 bases unmatched. The CDR3 is 18 residues long. Germline lookup yields CDR1 SEHNR and CDR2 FQNEAQ (reference sequence). CDR3 residues: CASSSVGSSGRRNNEQFF. DNA of the CDR3: TGTGCCAGCAGCTCCGTGGGGTCTAGCGGGAGGAGGAACAATGAGCAGTTCTTC.